This T cell receptor (beta chain) came from a study of cytomegalovirus exposure and HLA in healthy donors. Overall study results and limits: Later on, a genetic analysis was performed. It linked a missense variant in DCLRE1C with V- and J-gene trimming of TCR beta. Later work found most CMV-associated TCR beta chains apparently HLA-restricted.

Researchers ran the PCR with 60 Vbeta and 13 Jbeta primers. The repertoire was sequenced with immunoSEQ multiplex PCR; TCRdb's copy has only in-frame clones and lacks some. The table lists fewer than 110,000 clones, roughly 80% of them singletons, with around 2.3% in the top ten. Germline-derived CDR1 and CDR2 are SGHNT and YENEEA. The length of the CDR3 is 13 residues. V shed 5 bases and J shed 9 bases, with 14 bases lying between them. With regard to this clone: The antigen remains undetermined.

Sequencing input: PBMCs. The gene calls are TRBV11-3 and TRBJ2-4, with D maybe TRBD2 (6 bases). The TCR originated in a man aged 30-40 years in good health and CMV-seronegative. The CDR3 DNA sequence: TGTGCCAGCAGCACGCGGAGGGGTACCATTCAGTACTTC. Its protein is CASSTRRGTIQYF.